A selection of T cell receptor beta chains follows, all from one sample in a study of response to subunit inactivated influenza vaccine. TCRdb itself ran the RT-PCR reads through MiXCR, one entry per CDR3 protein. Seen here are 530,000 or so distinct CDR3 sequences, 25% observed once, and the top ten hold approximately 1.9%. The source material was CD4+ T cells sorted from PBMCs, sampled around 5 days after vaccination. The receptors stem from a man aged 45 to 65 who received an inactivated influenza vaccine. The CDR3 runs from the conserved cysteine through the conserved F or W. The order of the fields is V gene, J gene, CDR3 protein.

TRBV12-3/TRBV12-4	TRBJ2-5	CASSETSGSQETQYF
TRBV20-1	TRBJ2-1	CSASAGGIEQFF
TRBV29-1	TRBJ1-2	CSATPGQGVGGYTF
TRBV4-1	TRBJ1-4	CASSLPQGATNEKLFF
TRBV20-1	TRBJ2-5	CSAALDAKETQYF
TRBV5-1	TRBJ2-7	CASSLVLASGNHEQYF
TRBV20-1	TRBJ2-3	CSASLPGLAGQADTQYF
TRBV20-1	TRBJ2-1	CSPYGGTYNEQFF
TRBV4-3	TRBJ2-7	CASSQEGGETYEQYF
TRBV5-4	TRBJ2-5	CASSFAAGGEKTQYF
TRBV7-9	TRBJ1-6	CASSLGSNYNSPLHF
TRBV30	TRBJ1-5	CAWGAPGQPQHF
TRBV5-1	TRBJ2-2	CASSLAVVTGELFF
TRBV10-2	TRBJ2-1	CASCTETGHEQFF
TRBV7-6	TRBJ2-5	CASGRQAGETQYF
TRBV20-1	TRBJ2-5	CSARSWEARETQYF
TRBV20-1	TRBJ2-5	CSGGQETQYF
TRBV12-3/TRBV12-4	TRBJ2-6	CASSLQADFPSGANVLTF
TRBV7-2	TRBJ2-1	CASSSLAGGPYEQFF
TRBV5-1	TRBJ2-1	CASSLGGGSTLQFF
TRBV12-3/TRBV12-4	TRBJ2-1	CASSLTSGSRNEQFF
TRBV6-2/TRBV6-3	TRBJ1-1	CASSFLRTEAFF
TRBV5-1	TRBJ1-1	CASTGGWDTEAFF
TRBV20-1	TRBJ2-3	CSASGASGGSTDTQYF
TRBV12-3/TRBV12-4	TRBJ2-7	CASSFKGVSYEQYF
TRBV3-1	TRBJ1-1	CASSQPGQGNTEAFF
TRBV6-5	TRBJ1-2	CASSYGWGRGYTF
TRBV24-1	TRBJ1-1	CATSALGSSEAFF
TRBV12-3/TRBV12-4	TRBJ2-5	CASSFGGAKTQYF
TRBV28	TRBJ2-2	CASSRSGMGATNTGELFF
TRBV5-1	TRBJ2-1	CASSFYGLAASRPLEQFF
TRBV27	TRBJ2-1	CASSLLAENEQFF
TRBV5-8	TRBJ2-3	CASSLREGRADTQYF
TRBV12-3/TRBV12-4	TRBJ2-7	CASGISTYEQYF
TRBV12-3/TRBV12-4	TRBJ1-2	CASSLAPVQDNYGYTF
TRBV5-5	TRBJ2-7	CASSPGIYYEQYF
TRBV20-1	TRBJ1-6	CSAGQGNSPLHF
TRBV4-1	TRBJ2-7	CASSQEIRDSYEQYF
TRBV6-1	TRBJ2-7	CASSVAGLYEQYF
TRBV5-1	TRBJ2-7	CASSFDGISYEQYF
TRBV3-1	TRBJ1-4	CASSQERVTKKLFF
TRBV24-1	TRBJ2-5	CATSDLQSSGSETQYF
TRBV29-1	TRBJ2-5	CSVQELAETQYF
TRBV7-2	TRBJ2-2	CASSSQSRDTGELFF
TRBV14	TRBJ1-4	CASSQQGNINEKLFF
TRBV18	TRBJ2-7	CASSPLLGQGYEQYF
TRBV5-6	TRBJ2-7	CASSKGPAYEQYF
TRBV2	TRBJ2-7	CASTLDNFYEQYF
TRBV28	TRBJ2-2	CASSSSGRKPGELFF
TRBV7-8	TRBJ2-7	CASSLERLAGQYF
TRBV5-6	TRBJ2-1	CASSTGFRNEQFF
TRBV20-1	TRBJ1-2	CSALQAGYGYTF
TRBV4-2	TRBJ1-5	CASSQDGVLLNQPQHF
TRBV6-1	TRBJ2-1	CASSPLGLAGGKQFF
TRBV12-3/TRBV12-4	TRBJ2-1	CASSPSAARTEQFF
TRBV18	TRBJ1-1	CASSPQTRGPMNTEAFF
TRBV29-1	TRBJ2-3	CSVEDKVGDTQYF
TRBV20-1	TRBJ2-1	CSAEEGLAGSYNEQFF
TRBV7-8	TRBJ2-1	CASSLAQGREQFF